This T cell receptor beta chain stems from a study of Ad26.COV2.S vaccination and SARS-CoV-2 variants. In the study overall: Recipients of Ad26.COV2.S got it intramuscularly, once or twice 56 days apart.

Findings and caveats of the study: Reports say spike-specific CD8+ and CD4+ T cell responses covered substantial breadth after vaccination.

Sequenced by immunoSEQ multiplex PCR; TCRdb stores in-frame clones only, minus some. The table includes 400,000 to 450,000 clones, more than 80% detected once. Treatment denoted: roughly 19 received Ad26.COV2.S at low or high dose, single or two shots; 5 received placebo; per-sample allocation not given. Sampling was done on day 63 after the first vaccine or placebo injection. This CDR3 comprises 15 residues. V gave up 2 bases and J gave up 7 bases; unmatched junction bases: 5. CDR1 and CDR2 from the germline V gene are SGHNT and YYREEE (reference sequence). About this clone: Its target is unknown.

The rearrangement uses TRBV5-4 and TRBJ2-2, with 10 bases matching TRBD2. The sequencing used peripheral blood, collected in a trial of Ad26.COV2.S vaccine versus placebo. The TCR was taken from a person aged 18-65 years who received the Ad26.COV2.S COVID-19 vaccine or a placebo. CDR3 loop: CASSFALAGIGELFF. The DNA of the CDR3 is TGTGCCAGCAGCTTTGCACTAGCGGGAATCGGGGAGCTGTTTTTT.